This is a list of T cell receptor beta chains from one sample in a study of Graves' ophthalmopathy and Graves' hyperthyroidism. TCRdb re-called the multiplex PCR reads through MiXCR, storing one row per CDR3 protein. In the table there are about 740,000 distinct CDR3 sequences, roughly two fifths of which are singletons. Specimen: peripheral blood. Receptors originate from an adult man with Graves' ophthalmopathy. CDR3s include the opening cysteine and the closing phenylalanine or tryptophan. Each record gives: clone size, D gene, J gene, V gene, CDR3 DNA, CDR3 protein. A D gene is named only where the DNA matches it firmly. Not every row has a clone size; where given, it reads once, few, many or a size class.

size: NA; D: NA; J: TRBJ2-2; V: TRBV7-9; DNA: TGCGCCAGCAGCCAAGAGTCCCACACCGGGGAGCTGTTTTTT; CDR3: CASSQESHTGELFF
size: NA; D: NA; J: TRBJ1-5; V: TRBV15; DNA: TGTGCCACCAGCAGAGATCCCCAGATCCTTAGCAATCAGCCCCGGCATTTT; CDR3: CATSRDPQILSNQPRHF
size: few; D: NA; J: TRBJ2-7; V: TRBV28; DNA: TGTGCCAGCAGTCAGGACATCGACTACGAGCAGTACTTC; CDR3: CASSQDIDYEQYF
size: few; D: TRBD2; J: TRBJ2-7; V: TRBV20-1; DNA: TGCAGTGCTAGAGCCCGGACTAGTGCATACGAGCAGTACTTC; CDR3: CSARARTSAYEQYF
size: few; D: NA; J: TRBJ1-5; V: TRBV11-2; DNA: TGTGCCAGCAGCACCGACGGAGAGGGGCAATATTATAGCAATCAGCCCCAGCATTTT; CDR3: CASSTDGEGQYYSNQPQHF
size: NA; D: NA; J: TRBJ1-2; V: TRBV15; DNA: TGTGCCAGCAGTCCCGAGGACAGTCCTAACTATGGCTACACCTTC; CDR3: CASSPEDSPNYGYTF
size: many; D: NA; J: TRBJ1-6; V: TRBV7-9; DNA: TGTGCCAGCACCCAGTGGGGTCATAATTCACCCCTCCACTTT; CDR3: CASTQWGHNSPLHF
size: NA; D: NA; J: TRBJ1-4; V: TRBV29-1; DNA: TGCAGCGTGGGGGCCGGGTATATGGAAAAACTGTTTTTT; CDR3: CSVGAGYMEKLFF
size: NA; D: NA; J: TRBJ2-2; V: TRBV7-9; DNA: TGTGCCAGCAGTTACGCCGGACAGTGGAACACCGGGGAGCTGTTTTTT; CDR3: CASSYAGQWNTGELFF
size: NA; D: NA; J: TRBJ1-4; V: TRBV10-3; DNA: TGTGCCAGCAGTGAGAACGTTTGGGACAAGGATTGGCGACTGTTTTTT; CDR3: CASSENVWDKDWRLFF
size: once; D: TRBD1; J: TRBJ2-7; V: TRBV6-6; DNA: TGTGCCAGCAGTTACCGGGGACAGGGGAGCTACGAGCAGTACTTC; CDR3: CASSYRGQGSYEQYF
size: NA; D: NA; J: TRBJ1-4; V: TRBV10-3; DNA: TGTGCCATCAGTTGGGCGGCTAATGAAAAACTGTTTTTT; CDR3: CAISWAANEKLFF
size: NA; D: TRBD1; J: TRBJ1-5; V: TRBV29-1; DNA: TGCAGCGTACAGGGGGCGGGAATGAGGCCCCAGCATTTT; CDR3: CSVQGAGMRPQHF
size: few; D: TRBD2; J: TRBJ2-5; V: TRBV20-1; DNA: TGCAGTGCTCAAACGGGGCTAGCGGGAGTTGGGAGAGAGACCCAGTACTTC; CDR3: CSAQTGLAGVGRETQYF
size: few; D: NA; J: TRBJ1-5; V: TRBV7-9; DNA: TGTGCCAGCAGCGCTGTTGGGAGGGATTATAGCAATCAGCCCCAGCATTTT; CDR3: CASSAVGRDYSNQPQHF
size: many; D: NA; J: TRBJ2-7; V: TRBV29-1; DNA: TGCAGCGTTGTATTCGGACACTTTGACGAGCAGTACTTC; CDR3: CSVVFGHFDEQYF
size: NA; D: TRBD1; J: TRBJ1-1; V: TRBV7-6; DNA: TGTGCCAGCAGTTTCTCAGACAGGGGCAACACTGAAGCTTTCTTT; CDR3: CASSFSDRGNTEAFF
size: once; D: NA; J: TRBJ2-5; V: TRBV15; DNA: TGTGCCACCAGCAGATTCGCGCAAGAGACCCAGTACTTC; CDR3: CATSRFAQETQYF
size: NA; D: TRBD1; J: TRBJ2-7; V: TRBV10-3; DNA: TGTGCCAGCAGTTTTTCCGGGACAGGGGTCACCTACGAGCAGTACTTC; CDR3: CASSFSGTGVTYEQYF
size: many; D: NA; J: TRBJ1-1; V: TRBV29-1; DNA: TGCAGCGTTCTCTGGCGTGGGTCTAGTGAAGCTTTCTTT; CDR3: CSVLWRGSSEAFF
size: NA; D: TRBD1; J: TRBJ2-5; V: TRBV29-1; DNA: TGCAGCGTTGGCGGACAGGGGACCCAGTACTTC; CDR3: CSVGGQGTQYF
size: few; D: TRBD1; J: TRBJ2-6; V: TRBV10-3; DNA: TGTGCCAGCAGTGCGACAGGGGCCTCTGGGGCCAACGTCCTGACTTTC; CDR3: CASSATGASGANVLTF
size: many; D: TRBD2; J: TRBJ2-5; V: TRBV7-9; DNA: TGTGCCAGCAGTTCCCTAGCGGACCAAGAGACCCAGTACTTC; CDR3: CASSSLADQETQYF
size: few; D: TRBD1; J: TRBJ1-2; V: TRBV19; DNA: TGTGCCAGTAGTGACGCGAGGGGGCCCTACACCTTC; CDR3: CASSDARGPYTF
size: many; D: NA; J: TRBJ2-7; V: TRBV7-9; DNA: TGTGCCAGCAGTCGACCCCCCTACGAGCAGTACTTC; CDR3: CASSRPPYEQYF
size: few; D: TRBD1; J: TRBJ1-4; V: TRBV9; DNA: TGTGCCAGCAGCGTAGGGGGGACAGGGGAAAAACTGTTTTTT; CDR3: CASSVGGTGEKLFF
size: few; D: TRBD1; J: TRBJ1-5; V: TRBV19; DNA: TGTGCCTGGAGTGAAGGGAGGGGGCTCGAGGATCAGCCCCAGCATTTT; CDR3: CAWSEGRGLEDQPQHF
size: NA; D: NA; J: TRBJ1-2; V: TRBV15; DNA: TGTGCCACCAGCAGAGAAATAAGCGGAAACACCTTC; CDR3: CATSREISGNTF
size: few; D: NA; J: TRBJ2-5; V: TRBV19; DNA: TGTGCCAGTAGTCAGTCTTCTGGGGGCAGGGAGACCCAGTACTTC; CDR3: CASSQSSGGRETQYF
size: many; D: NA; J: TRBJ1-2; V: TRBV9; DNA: TGTGCCAGCAGCGAGGGATACGGGGCCCAGGGAGCCAATGGCTACACCTTC; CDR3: CASSEGYGAQGANGYTF
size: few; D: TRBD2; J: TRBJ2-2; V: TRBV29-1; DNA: TGCAGCGCGGGAGGGGGGGCGAACACCGGGGAGCTGTTTTTT; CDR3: CSAGGGANTGELFF
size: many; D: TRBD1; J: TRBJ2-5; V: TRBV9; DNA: TGTGCCAGCAGCTCTCGAGGGACAGTACAAGAGACCCAGTACTTC; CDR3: CASSSRGTVQETQYF
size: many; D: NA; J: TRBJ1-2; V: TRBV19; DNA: TGTGCCAGTAGAGACACCGGCTATGGCTACACCTTC; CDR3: CASRDTGYGYTF
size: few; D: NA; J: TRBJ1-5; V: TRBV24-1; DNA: TGTGCCACCAGAGACCCAGGTGGACAGCCCCAGCATTTT; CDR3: CATRDPGGQPQHF
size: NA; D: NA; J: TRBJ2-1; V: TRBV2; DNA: TGTGCCAGCCTTAAGAATTACAATGAGCAGTTCTTC; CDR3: CASLKNYNEQFF
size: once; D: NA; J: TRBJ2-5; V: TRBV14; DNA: TGTGCCAGCAGCCAAGAGGGTATGAAAGAGACCCAGTACTTC; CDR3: CASSQEGMKETQYF
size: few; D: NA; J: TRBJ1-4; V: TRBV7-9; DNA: TGTGCCAGCAGCTTTTCAGGGTTTGGTGAAAAACTGTTTTTT; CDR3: CASSFSGFGEKLFF
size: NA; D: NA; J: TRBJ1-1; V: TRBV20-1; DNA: TGCAGTGCTAGAACCTCACTTTGGGGTGGCACTGAAGCTTTCTTT; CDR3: CSARTSLWGGTEAFF
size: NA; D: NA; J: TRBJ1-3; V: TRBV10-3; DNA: TGTGCCATCAGTGAGGCGGGGGGACCCGGAAACACCATATATTTT; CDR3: CAISEAGGPGNTIYF
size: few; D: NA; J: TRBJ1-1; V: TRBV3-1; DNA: TGTGCCAGCAGCCACGACGGAACGAACACTGAAGCTTTCTTT; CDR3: CASSHDGTNTEAFF
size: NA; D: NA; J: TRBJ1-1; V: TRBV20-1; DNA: TGCAGTGCTATTTCCCCCGGGGCGCGGGTAGCTTTCTTT; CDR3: CSAISPGARVAFF
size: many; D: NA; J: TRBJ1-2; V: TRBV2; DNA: TGTGCCAGCAGTGGCACGGGGGCGCGTCGAGGCTACACCTTC; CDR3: CASSGTGARRGYTF
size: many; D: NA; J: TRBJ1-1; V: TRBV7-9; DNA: TGTGCCAGCAGCTTAAGAGGTCTTGGGAACACTGAAGCTTTCTTT; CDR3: CASSLRGLGNTEAFF
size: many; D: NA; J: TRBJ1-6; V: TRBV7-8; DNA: TGTGCCAGCAGCTTGCTCCAGGCCGGTAATTCACCCCTCCACTTT; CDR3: CASSLLQAGNSPLHF
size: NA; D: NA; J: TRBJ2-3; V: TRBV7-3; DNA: TGTGCCAGCAGCCCTCCGGATCAAAATACGCAGTATTTT; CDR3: CASSPPDQNTQYF
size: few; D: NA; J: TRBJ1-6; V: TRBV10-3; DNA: TGTGCCAGCAGTTATACGAGTAATTCACCCCTCCACTTT; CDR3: CASSYTSNSPLHF
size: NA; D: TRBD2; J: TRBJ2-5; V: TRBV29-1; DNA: TGTAGCGTTGAAACCGCGGGAGGGCCCGAGACCCAGTACTTC; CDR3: CSVETAGGPETQYF
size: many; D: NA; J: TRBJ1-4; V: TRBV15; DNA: TGTGCCACCAGCAGAGATCGGAGCAGGCAAAAACTGTTTTTT; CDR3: CATSRDRSRQKLFF